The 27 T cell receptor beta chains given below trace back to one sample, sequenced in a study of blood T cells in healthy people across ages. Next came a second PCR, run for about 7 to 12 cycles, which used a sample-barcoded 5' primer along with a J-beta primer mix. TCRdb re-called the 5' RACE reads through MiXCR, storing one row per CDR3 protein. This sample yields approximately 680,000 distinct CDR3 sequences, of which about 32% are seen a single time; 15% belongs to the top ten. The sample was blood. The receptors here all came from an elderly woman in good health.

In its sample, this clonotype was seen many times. In DNA, the CDR3 is TGTGCCATCAGTGAGGCGGACAGGTCAGCCTACGAGCAGTACTTC. It codes for CAISEADRSAYEQYF. The chain recombines TRBV10-3 with TRBJ2-7, with 7 bases fitting TRBD1. Germline CDR1 is ENHRY and CDR2 is SYGVKD. The CDR3 consists of 15 residues. The junction had 6 bases not matched to a gene; V was cut back by 2 bases and J by 2 bases.

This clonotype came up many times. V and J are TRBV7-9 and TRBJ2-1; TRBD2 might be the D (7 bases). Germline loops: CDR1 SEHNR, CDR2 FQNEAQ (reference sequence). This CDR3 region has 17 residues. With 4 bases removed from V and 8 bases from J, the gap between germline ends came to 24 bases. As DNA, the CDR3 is TGTGCCAGCAGCTACAACGGACTAGTTGGGGGCGAGGATGAGCAGTTCTTC. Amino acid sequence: CASSYNGLVGGEDEQFF. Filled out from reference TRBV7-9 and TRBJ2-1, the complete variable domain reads DTGVSQNPRHKITKRGQNVTFRCDPISEHNRLYWYRQTLGQGPEFLTYFQNEAQLEKSRLLSDRFSAERPKGSFSTLEIQRTEQGDSAMYLCASSYNGLVGGEDEQFFGPGTRLTVL.

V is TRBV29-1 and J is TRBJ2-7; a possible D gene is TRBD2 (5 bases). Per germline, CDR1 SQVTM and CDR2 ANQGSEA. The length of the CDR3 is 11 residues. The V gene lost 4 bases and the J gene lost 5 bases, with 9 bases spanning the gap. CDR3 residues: CSVGGLHEQYF. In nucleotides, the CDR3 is TGCAGCGTTGGCGGGCTCCACGAGCAGTACTTC.

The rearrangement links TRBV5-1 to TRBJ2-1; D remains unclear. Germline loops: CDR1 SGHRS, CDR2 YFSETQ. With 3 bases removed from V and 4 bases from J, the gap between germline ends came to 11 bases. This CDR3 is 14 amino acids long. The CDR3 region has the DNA TGCGCCAGCAGCTCGGACGGACCGTACAATGAGCAGTTCTTC. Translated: CASSSDGPYNEQFF.

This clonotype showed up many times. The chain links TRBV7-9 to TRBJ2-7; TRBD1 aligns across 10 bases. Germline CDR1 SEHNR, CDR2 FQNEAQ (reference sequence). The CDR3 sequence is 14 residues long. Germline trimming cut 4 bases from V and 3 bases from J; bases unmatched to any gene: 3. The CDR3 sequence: CASSSDRGLYEQYF. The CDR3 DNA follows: TGTGCCAGCAGCTCCGACAGGGGGCTCTACGAGCAGTACTTC.

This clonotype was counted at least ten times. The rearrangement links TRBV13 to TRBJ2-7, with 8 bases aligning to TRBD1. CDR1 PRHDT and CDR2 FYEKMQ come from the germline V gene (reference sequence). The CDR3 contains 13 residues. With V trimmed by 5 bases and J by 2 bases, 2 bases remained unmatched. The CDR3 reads CASSRQGTYEQYF. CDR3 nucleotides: TGTGCCAGCAGCCGACAGGGGACCTACGAGCAGTACTTC.

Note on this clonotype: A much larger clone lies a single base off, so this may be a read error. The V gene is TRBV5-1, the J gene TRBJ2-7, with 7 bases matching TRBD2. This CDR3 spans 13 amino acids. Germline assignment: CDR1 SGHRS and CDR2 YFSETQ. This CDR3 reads CVSSLDWGGEQYF. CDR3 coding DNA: TGCGTCAGCAGCTTGGATTGGGGGGGCGAGCAGTACTTC.

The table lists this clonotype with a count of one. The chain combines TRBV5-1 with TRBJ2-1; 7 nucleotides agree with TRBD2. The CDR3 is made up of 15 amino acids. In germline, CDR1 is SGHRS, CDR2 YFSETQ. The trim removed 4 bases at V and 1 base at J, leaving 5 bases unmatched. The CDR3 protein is CASSLAVLSYNEQFF. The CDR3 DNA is TGCGCCAGCAGCCTAGCGGTTCTTTCCTACAATGAGCAGTTCTTC. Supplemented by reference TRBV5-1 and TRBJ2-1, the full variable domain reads KAGVTQTPRYLIKTRGQQVTLSCSPISGHRSVSWYQQTPGQGLQFLFEYFSETQRNKGNFPGRFSGRQFSNSRSEMNVSTLELGDSALYLCASSLAVLSYNEQFFGPGTRLTVL.

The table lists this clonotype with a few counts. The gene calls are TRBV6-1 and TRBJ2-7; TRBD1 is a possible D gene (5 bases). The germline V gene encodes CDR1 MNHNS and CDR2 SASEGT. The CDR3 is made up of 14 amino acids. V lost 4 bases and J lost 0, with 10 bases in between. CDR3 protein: CASSADTVSYEQYF. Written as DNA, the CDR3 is TGTGCCAGCAGTGCGGACACAGTCTCCTACGAGCAGTACTTC.

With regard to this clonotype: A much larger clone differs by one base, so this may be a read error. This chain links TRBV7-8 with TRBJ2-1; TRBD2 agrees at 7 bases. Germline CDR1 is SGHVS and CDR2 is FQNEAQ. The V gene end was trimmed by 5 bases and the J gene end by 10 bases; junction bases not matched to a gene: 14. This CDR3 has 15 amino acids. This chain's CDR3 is CASSPRGSLSYEQFF. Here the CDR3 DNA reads TGTGCCAGCAGCCCCCGCGGGAGCCTCTCCTACGAGCAGTTCTTC.

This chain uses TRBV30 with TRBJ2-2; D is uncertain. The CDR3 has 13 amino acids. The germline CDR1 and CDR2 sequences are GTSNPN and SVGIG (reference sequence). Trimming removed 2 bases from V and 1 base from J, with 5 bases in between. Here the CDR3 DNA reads TGTGCCTGGAGTCTGGGGAACACCGGGGAGCTGTTTTTT. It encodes CAWSLGNTGELFF.

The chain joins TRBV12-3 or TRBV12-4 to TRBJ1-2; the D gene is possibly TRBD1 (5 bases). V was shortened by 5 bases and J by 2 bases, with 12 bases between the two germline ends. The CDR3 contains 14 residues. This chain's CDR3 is CASSPGTYNYGYTF. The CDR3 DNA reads TGTGCCAGCAGTCCCGGGACCTACAACTATGGCTACACCTTC.

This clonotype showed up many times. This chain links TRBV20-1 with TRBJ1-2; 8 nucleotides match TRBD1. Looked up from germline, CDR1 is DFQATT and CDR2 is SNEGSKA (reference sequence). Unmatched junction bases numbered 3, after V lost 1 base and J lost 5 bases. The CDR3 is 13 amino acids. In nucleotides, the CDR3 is TGCAGTGCTAGAGTCCACAGGGGGTATGGCTACACCTTC. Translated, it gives CSARVHRGYGYTF.

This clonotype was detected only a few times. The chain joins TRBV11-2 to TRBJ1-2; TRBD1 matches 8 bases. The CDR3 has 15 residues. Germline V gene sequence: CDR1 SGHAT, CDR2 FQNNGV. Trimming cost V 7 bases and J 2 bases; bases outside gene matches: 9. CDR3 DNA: TGTGCCAGCAACAGGGGGAGGGGAGGAAACTATGGCTACACCTTC. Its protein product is CASNRGRGGNYGYTF.

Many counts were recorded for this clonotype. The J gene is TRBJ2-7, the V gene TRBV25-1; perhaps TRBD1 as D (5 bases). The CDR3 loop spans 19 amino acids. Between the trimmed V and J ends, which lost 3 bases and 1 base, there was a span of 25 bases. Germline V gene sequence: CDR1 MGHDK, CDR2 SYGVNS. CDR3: CASSDGSWGSGQSSYEQYF. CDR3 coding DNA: TGTGCCAGCAGTGACGGAAGTTGGGGTTCCGGACAAAGTTCCTACGAGCAGTACTTC.

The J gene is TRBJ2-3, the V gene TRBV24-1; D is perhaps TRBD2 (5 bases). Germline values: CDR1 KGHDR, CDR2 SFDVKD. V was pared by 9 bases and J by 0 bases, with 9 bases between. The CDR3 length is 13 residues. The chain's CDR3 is CATSEESTDTQYF. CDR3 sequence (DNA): TGTGCCACCTCGGAGGAGAGCACAGATACGCAGTATTTT.

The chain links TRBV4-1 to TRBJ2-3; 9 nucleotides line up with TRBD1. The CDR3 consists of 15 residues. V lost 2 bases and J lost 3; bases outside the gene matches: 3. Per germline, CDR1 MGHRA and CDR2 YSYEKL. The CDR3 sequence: CASSQWDRATDTQYF. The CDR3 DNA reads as TGCGCCAGCAGCCAATGGGACAGGGCAACAGATACGCAGTATTTT.

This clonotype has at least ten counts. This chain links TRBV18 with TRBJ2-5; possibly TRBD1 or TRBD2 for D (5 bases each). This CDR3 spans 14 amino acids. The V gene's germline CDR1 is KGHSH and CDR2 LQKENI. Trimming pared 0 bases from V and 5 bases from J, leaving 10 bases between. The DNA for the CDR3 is TGTGCCAGCTCACCACCTGCCAGGGAGGAGACCCAGTACTTC. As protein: CASSPPAREETQYF.

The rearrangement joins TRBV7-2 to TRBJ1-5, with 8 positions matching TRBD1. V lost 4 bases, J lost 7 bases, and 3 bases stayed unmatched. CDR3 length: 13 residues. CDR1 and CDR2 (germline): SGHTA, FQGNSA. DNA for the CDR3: TGTGCCAGCAGCTACAGGGGGGAGCAGCCCCAGCATTTT. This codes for CASSYRGEQPQHF. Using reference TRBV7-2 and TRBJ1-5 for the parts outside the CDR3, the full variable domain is GAGVSQSPSNKVTEKGKDVELRCDPISGHTALYWYRQSLGQGLEFLIYFQGNSAPDKSGLPSDRFSAERTGGSVSTLTIQRTQQEDSAVYLCASSYRGEQPQHFGDGTRLSIL.

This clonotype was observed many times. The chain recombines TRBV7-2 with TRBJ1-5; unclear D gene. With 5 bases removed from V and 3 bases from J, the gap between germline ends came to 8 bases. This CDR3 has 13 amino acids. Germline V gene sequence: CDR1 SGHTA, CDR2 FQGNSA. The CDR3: CASSLTLNQPQHF. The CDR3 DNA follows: TGTGCCAGCAGCCTGACACTCAATCAGCCCCAGCATTTT.

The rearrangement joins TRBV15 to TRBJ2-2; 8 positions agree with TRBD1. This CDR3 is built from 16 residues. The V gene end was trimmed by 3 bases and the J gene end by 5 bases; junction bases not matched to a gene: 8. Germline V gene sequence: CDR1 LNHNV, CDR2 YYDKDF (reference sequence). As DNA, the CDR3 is TGTGCCACCAGCAGGTCGGGCCAGGGGGCAACCGGGGAGCTGTTTTTT. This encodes CATSRSGQGATGELFF.

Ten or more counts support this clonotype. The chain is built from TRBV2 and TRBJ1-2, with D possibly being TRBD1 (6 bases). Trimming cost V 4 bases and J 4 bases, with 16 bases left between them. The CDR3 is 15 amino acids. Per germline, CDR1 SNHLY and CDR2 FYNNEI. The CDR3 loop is CASSATQGIGYGYTF. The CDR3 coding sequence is TGTGCCAGCAGTGCTACACAGGGCATTGGCTATGGCTACACCTTC.

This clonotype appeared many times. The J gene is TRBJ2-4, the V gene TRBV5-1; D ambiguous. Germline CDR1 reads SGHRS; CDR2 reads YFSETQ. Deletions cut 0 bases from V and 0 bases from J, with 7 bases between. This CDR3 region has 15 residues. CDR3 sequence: CASSLGAPAKNIQYF. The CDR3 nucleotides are TGCGCCAGCAGCTTGGGGGCCCCAGCCAAAAACATTCAGTACTTC.

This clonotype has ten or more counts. The DNA of the CDR3 is TGTGCCAGCAGCCAAAACACAGGGACAAAGGGGGAGACCCAGTACTTC. It specifies CASSQNTGTKGETQYF. This sequence joins TRBV4-2 and TRBJ2-5; D possibly corresponds to TRBD1 (6 bases). This CDR3 has 16 residues. Trimming removed 2 bases from V and 5 bases from J, with 18 bases in between. Germline lookup yields CDR1 LGHNA and CDR2 YNFKEQ.

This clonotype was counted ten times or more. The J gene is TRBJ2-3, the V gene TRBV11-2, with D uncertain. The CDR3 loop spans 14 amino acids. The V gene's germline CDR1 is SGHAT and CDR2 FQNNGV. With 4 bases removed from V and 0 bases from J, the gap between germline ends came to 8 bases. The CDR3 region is CASSSTRSTDTQYF. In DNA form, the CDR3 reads TGTGCCAGCAGCTCTACGAGAAGCACAGATACGCAGTATTTT.

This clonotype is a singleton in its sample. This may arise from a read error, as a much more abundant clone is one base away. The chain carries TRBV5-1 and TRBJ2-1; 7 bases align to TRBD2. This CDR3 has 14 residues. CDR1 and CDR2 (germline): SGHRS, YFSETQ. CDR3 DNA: TGCACCACTTCCCGGGACGGGAGGCCCAATGAGCAGTTCTTC. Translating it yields CTTSRDGRPNEQFF.

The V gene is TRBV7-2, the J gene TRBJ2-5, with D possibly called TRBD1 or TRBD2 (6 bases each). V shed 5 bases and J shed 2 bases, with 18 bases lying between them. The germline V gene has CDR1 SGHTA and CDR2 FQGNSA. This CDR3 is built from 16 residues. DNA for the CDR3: TGTGCCAGCAGCAACCGAGGTGGAGGGGGGCAAGAGACCCAGTACTTC. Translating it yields CASSNRGGGGQETQYF.